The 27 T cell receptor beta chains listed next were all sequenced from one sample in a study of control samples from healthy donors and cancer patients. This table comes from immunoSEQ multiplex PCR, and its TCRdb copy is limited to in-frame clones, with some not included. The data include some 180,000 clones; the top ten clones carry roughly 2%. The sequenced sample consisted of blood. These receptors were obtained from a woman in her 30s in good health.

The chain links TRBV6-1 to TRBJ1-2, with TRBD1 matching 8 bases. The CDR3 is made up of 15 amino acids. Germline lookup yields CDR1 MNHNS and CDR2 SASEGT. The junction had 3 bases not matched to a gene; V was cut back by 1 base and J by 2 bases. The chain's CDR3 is CASSEGRTGNYGYTF. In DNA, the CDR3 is TGTGCCAGCAGTGAAGGGAGGACAGGGAACTATGGCTACACCTTC.

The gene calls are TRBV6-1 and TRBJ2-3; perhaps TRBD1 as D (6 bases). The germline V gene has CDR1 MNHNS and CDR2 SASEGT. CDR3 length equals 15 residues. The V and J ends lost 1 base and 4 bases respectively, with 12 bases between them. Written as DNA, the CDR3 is TGTGCCAGCAGTGAAGGACGCCCAGGGGCAGATACGCAGTATTTT. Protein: CASSEGRPGADTQYF.

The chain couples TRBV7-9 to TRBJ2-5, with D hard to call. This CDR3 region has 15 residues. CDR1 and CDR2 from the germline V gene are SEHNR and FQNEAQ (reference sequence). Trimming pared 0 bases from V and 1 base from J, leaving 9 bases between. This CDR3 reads CASSLADRVQETQYF. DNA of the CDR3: TGTGCCAGCAGCTTAGCTGATCGGGTCCAAGAGACCCAGTACTTC.

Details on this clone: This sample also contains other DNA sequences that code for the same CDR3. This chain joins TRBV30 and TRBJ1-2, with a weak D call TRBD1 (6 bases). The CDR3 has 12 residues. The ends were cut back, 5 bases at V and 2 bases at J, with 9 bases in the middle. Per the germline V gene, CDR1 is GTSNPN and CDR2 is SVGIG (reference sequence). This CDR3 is CAWEGDNYGYTF. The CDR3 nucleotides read TGTGCCTGGGAGGGGGACAACTATGGCTACACCTTC.

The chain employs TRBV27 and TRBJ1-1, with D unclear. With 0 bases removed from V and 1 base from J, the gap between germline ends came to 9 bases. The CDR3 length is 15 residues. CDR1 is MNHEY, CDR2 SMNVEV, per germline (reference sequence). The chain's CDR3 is CASSLSGGTNTEAFF. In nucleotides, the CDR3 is TGTGCCAGCAGTTTATCGGGAGGTACGAACACTGAAGCTTTCTTT.

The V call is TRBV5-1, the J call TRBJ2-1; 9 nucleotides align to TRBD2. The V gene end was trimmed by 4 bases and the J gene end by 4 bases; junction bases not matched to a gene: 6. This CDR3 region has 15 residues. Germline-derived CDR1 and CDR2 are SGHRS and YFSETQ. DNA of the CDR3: TGCGCCAGCAGCGATCGAGCGGGGGGTTACAATGAGCAGTTCTTC. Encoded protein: CASSDRAGGYNEQFF.

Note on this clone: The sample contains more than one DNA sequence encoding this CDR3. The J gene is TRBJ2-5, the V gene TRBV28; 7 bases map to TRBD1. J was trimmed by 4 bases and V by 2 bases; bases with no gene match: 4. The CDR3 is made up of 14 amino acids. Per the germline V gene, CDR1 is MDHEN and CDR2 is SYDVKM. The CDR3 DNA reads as TGTGCCAGCAGTTTAAGGGGGCTCAGAGAGACCCAGTACTTC. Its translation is CASSLRGLRETQYF.

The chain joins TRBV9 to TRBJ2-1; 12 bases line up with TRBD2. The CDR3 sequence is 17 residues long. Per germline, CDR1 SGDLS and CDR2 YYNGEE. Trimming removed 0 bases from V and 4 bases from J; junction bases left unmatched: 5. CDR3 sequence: CASSVVASGGVYNEQFF. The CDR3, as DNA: TGTGCCAGCAGCGTAGTGGCTAGCGGGGGGGTTTACAATGAGCAGTTCTTC.

The CDR3: CASSLGAPGSLYEQYF. The CDR3, as DNA: TGTGCCAGCAGCTTAGGGGCCCCAGGGTCCCTTTACGAGCAGTACTTC. The V and J genes are TRBV7-2 and TRBJ2-7, with a tentative D call TRBD1 (5 bases). CDR3 length: 16 amino acids. V lost 1 base, J lost 4 bases, and 17 bases lay in between. Per the germline V gene, CDR1 is SGHTA and CDR2 is FQGNSA. Drawing the rest from reference TRBV7-2 and TRBJ2-7, the complete variable domain is GAGVSQSPSNKVTEKGKDVELRCDPISGHTALYWYRQSLGQGLEFLIYFQGNSAPDKSGLPSDRFSAERTGGSVSTLTIQRTQQEDSAVYLCASSLGAPGSLYEQYFGPGTRLTVT.

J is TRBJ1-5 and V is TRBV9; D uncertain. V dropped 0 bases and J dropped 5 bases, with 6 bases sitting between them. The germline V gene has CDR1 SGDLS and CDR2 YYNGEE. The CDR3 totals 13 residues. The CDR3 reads CASSVGRDQPQHF. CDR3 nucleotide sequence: TGTGCCAGCAGCGTAGGGAGGGATCAGCCCCAGCATTTT.

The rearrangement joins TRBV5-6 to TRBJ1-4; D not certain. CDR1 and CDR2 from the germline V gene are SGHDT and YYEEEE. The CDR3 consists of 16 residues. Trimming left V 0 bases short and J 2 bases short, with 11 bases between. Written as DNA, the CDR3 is TGTGCCAGCAGCTTGGCTCCGCGGCCCACTAATGAAAAACTGTTTTTT. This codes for CASSLAPRPTNEKLFF.

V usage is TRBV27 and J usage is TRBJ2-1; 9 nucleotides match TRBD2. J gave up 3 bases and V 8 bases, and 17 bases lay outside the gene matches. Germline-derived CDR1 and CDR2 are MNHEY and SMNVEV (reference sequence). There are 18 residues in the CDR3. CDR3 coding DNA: TGTGCCAGCTCCAAACTAATGGTAGCGGGGGCACTCTACAATGAGCAGTTCTTC. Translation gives CASSKLMVAGALYNEQFF.

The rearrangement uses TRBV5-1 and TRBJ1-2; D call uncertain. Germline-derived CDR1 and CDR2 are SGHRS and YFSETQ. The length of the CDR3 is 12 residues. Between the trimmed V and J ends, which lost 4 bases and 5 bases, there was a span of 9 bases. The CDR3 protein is CASSQTWYGYTF. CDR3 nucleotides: TGCGCCAGCAGCCAAACATGGTATGGCTACACCTTC.

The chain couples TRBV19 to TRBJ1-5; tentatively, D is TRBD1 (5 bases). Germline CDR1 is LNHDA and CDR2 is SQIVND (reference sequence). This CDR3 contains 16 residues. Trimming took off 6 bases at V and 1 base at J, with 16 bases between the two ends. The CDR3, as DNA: TGTGCCAGTAGGAGGCTTGGGGGGGACAGCAATCAGCCCCAGCATTTT. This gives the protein CASRRLGGDSNQPQHF.

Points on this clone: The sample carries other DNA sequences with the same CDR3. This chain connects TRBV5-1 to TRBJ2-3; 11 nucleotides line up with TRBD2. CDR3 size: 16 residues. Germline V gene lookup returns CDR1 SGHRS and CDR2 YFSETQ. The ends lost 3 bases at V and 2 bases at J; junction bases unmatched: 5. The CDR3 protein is CASSWGTSGYTDTQYF. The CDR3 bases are TGCGCCAGCAGCTGGGGGACTAGCGGATACACAGATACGCAGTATTTT.

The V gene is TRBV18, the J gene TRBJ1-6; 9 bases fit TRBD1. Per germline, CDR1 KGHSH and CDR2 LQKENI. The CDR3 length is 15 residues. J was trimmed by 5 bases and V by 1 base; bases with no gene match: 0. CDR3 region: CASSPRTGDNSPLHF. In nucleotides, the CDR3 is TGTGCCAGCTCACCACGGACAGGGGATAATTCACCCCTCCACTTT.

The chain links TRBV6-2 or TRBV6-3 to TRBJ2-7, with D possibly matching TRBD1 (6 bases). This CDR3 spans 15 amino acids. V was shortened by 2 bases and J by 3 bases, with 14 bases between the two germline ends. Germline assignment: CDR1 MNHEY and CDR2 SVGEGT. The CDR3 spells CASSYDRQPNYEQYF. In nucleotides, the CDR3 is TGTGCCAGCAGTTACGACAGGCAGCCTAACTACGAGCAGTACTTC.

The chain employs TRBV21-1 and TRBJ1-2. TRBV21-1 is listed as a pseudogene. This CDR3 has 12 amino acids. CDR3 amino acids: CASSKTDYGYTF. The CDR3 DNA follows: TGTGCCAGCAGCAAGACGGATTATGGCTACACCTTC.

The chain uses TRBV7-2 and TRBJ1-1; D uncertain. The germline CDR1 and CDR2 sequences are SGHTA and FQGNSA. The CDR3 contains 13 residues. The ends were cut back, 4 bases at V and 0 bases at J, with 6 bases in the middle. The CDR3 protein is CASSSEMNTEAFF. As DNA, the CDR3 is TGTGCCAGCAGCTCGGAGATGAACACTGAAGCTTTCTTT.

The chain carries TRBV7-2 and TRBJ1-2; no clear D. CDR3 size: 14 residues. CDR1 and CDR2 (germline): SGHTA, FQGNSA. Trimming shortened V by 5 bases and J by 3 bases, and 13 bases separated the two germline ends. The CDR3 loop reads CASSPSGSHYGYTF. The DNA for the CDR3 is TGTGCCAGCAGCCCATCGGGGAGTCACTATGGCTACACCTTC.

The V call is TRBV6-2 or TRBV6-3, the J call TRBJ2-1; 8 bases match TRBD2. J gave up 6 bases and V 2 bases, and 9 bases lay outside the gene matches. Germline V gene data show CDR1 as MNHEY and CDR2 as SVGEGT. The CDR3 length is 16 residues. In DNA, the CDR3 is TGTGCCAGCAGTTACCACCTGGGACTAGTTACCAATGAGCAGTTCTTC. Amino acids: CASSYHLGLVTNEQFF.

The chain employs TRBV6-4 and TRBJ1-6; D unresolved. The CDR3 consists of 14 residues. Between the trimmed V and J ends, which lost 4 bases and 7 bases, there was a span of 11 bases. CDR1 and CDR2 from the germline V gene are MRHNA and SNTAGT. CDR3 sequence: CASSASGTNSPLHF. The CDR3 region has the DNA TGTGCCAGCAGTGCTTCAGGCACCAATTCACCCCTCCACTTT.

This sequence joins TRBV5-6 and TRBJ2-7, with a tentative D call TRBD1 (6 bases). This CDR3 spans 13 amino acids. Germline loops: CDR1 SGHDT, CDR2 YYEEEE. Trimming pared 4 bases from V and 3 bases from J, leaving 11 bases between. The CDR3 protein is CASSNIQGYEQYF. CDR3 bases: TGTGCCAGCAGCAACATACAGGGCTACGAGCAGTACTTC.

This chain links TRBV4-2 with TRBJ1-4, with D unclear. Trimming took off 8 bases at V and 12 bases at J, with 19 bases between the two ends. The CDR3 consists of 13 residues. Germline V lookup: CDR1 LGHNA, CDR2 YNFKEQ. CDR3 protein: CASGSTQSLELFF. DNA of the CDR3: TGTGCCAGCGGGTCGACCCAGTCGTTGGAACTGTTTTTT.

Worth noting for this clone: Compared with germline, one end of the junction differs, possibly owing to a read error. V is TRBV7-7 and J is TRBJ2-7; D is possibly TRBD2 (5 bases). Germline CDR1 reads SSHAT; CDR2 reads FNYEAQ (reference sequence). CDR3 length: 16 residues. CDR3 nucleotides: TGTGCTAGCAGCACCGACATATTCGGACTCTCCTACGAGCAGTACTTC. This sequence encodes CASSTDIFGLSYEQYF. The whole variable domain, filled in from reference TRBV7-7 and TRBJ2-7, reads GAGVSQSPRYKVTKRGQDVTLRCDPISSHATLYWYQQALGQGPEFLTYFNYEAQPDKSGLPSDRFSAERPEGSISTLTIQRTEQRDSAMYRCASSTDIFGLSYEQYFGPGTRLTVT.

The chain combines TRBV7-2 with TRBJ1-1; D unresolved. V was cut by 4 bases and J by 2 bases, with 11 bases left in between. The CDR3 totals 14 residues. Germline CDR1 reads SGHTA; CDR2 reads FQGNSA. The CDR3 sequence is CASSSKGGNTEAFF. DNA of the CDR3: TGTGCCAGCAGCTCCAAAGGAGGCAACACTGAAGCTTTCTTT. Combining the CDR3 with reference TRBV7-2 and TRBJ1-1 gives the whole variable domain GAGVSQSPSNKVTEKGKDVELRCDPISGHTALYWYRQSLGQGLEFLIYFQGNSAPDKSGLPSDRFSAERTGGSVSTLTIQRTQQEDSAVYLCASSSKGGNTEAFFGQGTRLTVV.

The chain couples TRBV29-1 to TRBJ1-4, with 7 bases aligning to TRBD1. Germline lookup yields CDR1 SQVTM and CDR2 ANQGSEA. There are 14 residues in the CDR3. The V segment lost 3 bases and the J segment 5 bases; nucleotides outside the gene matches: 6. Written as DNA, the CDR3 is TGCAGCGTTGATACGGGACAGAGGAATGAAAAACTGTTTTTT. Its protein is CSVDTGQRNEKLFF.